Only a few counts were recorded for the clone carrying this T cell receptor (beta chain). The source of the sample is a study of human T cells and chemical hapten exposure. Germline CDR1 reads MGHRA; CDR2 reads YSYEKL. The CDR3 is made up of 17 amino acids. V gave up 4 bases and J gave up 2 bases, with 18 bases separating them. Individual cDNA molecules each carried unique molecular identifiers attached by the library. TCRdb used MiXCR to reprocess the 5' RACE reads, holding one entry per CDR3 protein. The sample lists around 100,000 distinct CDR3 sequences, approximately 20% occurring once. Whole blood, unfractionated, served as the material for total RNA extraction.

The receptor's source is a human donor in good health. This chain connects TRBV4-1 to TRBJ2-4; weak D call: TRBD1 (5 bases). The CDR3 loop is CASSPPADRSPKNIQYF. As DNA, the CDR3 is TGCGCCAGCAGCCCTCCCGCAGACAGATCCCCCAAAAACATTCAGTACTTC.